This T cell receptor (beta chain) was retrieved from a study of blood T cell repertoires in COVID-19. Sequencing was performed with immunoSEQ multiplex PCR; in TCRdb, only in-frame clones are kept and a portion is missing. The table shows around 160,000 clones, with roughly 79% occurring only once. Trimming stripped 6 bases from V and 0 bases from J, with 9 bases between. The length of the CDR3 is 14 residues. Germline V gene data show CDR1 as LNHDA and CDR2 as SQIVND (reference sequence). The V call is TRBV19, the J call TRBJ2-1; D not resolved. The sequence was collected from a human donor with acute or convalescent COVID-19. The donor label of this sample is uncertain. The source material was peripheral blood. This chain's CDR3 is CASRYTSSYNEQFF. As DNA, the CDR3 is TGTGCCAGTAGGTACACAAGCTCCTACAATGAGCAGTTCTTC.